Each of the 14 T cell receptor beta chains below was sequenced from the same sample in a study of identical twins. One entry per CDR3 protein, called by TCRdb with MiXCR from the 5' RACE reads. The sample lists a few hundred thousand distinct CDR3 sequences; approximately 10% were seen once. This same sample was also part of a study on yellow fever vaccine responses in identical twins.

What was sequenced was PBMCs. Receptors originate from a woman aged 18-29 years in good health.

This clonotype was seen a handful of times. The chain links TRBV11-3 to TRBJ2-2, with TRBD2 as a possible D gene (6 bases). V shed 5 bases and J shed 5 bases, with 18 bases lying between them. Germline V lookup: CDR1 SGHNT, CDR2 YENEEA. The length of the CDR3 is 16 residues. CDR3 protein: CASSPPTAGLTGELFF. The CDR3 DNA follows: TGTGCCAGCAGCCCTCCGACAGCGGGCTTAACCGGGGAGCTGTTTTTT.

The V gene is TRBV27, the J gene TRBJ2-1; TRBD2 aligns across 8 bases. Trimming took 2 bases from V and 10 from J; bases not matched to a gene: 13. Per the germline V gene, CDR1 is MNHEY and CDR2 is SMNVEV (reference sequence). This CDR3 is built from 16 residues. The CDR3, as DNA: TGTGCCAGCAGTTTAGTAACGGGAGGGCCAATGGGGGAGCAGTTCTTC. This translates into CASSLVTGGPMGEQFF.

The chain carries TRBV29-1 and TRBJ2-4; D gene ambiguous. V shed 0 bases and J shed 0 bases, with 3 bases lying between them. Germline V gene sequence: CDR1 SQVTM, CDR2 ANQGSEA. The CDR3 covers 13 residues. The chain's CDR3 is CSVEELAKNIQYF. CDR3 bases: TGCAGCGTTGAAGAGTTAGCCAAAAACATTCAGTACTTC.

This clonotype was detected only a few times. The gene calls are TRBV29-1 and TRBJ2-2, with D unclear. The V end lost 3 bases, the J end lost 1 base, and 6 bases lay between the germline ends. The germline V gene encodes CDR1 SQVTM and CDR2 ANQGSEA. The CDR3 spans 13 residues. This chain's CDR3 is CSVDEGNTGELFF. CDR3 sequence (DNA): TGCAGCGTTGATGAAGGGAACACCGGGGAGCTGTTTTTT.

In this sample, this clonotype turned up a few times. CDR3 amino acids: CASSPTSVRNEQFF. The CDR3 DNA sequence: TGTGCCAGCAGTCCTACTAGTGTGCGGAATGAGCAGTTCTTC. This chain links TRBV6-1 with TRBJ2-1, with D tentatively TRBD2 (5 bases). This CDR3 spans 14 amino acids. CDR1 is MNHNS, CDR2 SASEGT, per germline. V dropped 5 bases and J dropped 7 bases, with 15 bases sitting between them.

This sequence joins TRBV12-3 or TRBV12-4 and TRBJ2-3; D is possibly TRBD2 (5 bases). The CDR3 is made up of 13 amino acids. V lost 11 bases and J lost 1, with 13 bases in between. The CDR3 region has the DNA TGTGCCTGCCAGAGGCGGGGCACAGATACGCAGTATTTT. The encoded protein is CACQRRGTDTQYF.

This clonotype was seen ten or more times. This chain joins TRBV4-1 and TRBJ2-2; D is undetermined. The germline V and J ends were trimmed by 5 bases and 6 bases, with 16 bases remaining between them. Germline CDR1 MGHRA, CDR2 YSYEKL. The CDR3 has 15 amino acids. CDR3 nucleotides: TGCGCCAGCAGCTTGAATGGTCTCGGTCCCGGGGAGCTGTTTTTT. Amino acids: CASSLNGLGPGELFF.

This clonotype came up many times. This chain joins TRBV5-1 and TRBJ2-2; 9 bases match TRBD2. V dropped 4 bases and J dropped 3; count of bases not matched to a gene: 4. The germline CDR1 and CDR2 sequences are SGHRS and YFSETQ. The CDR3 consists of 15 residues. The chain's CDR3 is CASSGLALDTGELFF. The CDR3, as DNA: TGCGCCAGCAGCGGACTAGCGTTGGACACCGGGGAGCTGTTTTTT.

The chain recombines TRBV4-1 with TRBJ2-3; D uncertain. V was pared by 1 base and J by 0 bases, with 11 bases between. From germline, CDR1 is MGHRA and CDR2 YSYEKL. There are 16 residues in the CDR3. Here the CDR3 reads CASSQGPVRSTDTQYF. The CDR3 nucleotides read TGCGCCAGCAGCCAAGGACCAGTACGTAGCACAGATACGCAGTATTTT.

Only a few counts were recorded for this clonotype. The genes are TRBV28 and TRBJ2-7, with D hard to call. Looked up from germline, CDR1 is MDHEN and CDR2 is SYDVKM. This CDR3 contains 14 residues. V was shortened by 6 bases and J by 1 base, with 13 bases between the two germline ends. The CDR3 sequence is CASSHGRQSYEQYF. The CDR3 coding sequence is TGTGCCAGCAGCCACGGACGACAATCCTACGAGCAGTACTTC.

This clonotype has a count of ten or more. The CDR3, as DNA: TGTGCCAGCAGCACCCGACGGGAAAAACTGTTTTTT. Translating it yields CASSTRREKLFF. The V call is TRBV11-1, the J call TRBJ1-4; D is ambiguous. Germline-derived CDR1 and CDR2 are SGHAT and FQDESV (reference sequence). The V gene lost 5 bases and the J gene lost 8 bases, with 9 bases spanning the gap. CDR3 length: 12 amino acids.

This chain joins TRBV28 and TRBJ1-1; D is perhaps TRBD1 (5 bases). Germline V gene sequence: CDR1 MDHEN, CDR2 SYDVKM. Trimming pared 5 bases from V and 5 bases from J, leaving 18 bases between. The CDR3 extends over 15 amino acids. CDR3 sequence reads: CASSLGGVGETEAFF. The CDR3 DNA reads TGTGCCAGCAGTCTTGGAGGGGTGGGGGAAACTGAAGCTTTCTTT.

This clonotype was recorded many times. This sequence joins TRBV6-5 and TRBJ1-5; no definite D call. The CDR3 covers 13 residues. In germline, CDR1 is MNHEY, CDR2 SVGAGI. The V end lost 2 bases, the J end lost 6 bases, and 8 bases lay between the germline ends. CDR3 nucleotides: TGTGCCAGCAGTTACCGCGCCGGTCAGCCCCAGCATTTT. Protein: CASSYRAGQPQHF.

The sample holds a few counts of this clonotype. The V gene is TRBV28, the J gene TRBJ1-2; D call uncertain. Trimming removed 1 base from V and 8 bases from J, with 8 bases in between. The CDR3 has 12 amino acids. Germline values: CDR1 MDHEN, CDR2 SYDVKM. The DNA of the CDR3 is TGTGCCAGCAGTTTATCTCCTAGAGGCTACACCTTC. Translation: CASSLSPRGYTF.